This record looks at one T cell receptor (beta chain) sequence and its context. The clone's antigen remains unknown. No per-base quality is available; no much larger clone lies one base away. Libraries came from the immunoSEQ multiplex PCR assay. For the multiplex PCR, a mixture combining 60 forward primers for TCR Vbeta segments and 13 reverse primers for TCR Jbeta segments was used. Amplification of the CDR3 region of rearranged TCR beta genes was performed with a multiplex PCR assay on genomic DNA. The amplified TCR beta libraries were sequenced on the Illumina HiSeq System as 87-base-pair reads. The authors' analysis ran thus. In a later analysis, about 80 million unique TCR beta chains were counted across the roughly 670 repertoires, and about 9.9 million of these chains were shared by at least two donors. To remove PCR and sequencing errors, raw reads were error-corrected and collapsed into unique sequences using a nearest-neighbor algorithm that merged closely related sequences. V, D and J gene segments were assigned by aligning CDR3 sequences to IMGT reference sequences. Each retained sequence needed at least a six-nucleotide match to both a V gene segment and a J gene segment. Rearrangements were called productive when the CDR3 lacked stop codons and stayed in frame with V and J; all others were non-productive. Following IMGT convention, CDR3 was defined as the stretch from the second conserved V-encoded cysteine up to the conserved J-encoded phenylalanine. The earlier analysis of more than 450 of the donors excluded sequences that lacked an unambiguous match to a single V gene segment. An earlier analysis of approximately 590 of the donors classified V segments as functional when productive rearrangements were above 56.7% and as segregating when the standard deviation between donors was above 5%. A statistical classification framework was built for diagnosing cytomegalovirus status from the catalog of TCR beta chain sequences. In a later analysis, V and J genes were assigned by comparing TCR nucleotide sequences against IMGT/GENE-DB human TR gene sequences. In a later analysis, CDR3 sequences and most-parsimonious VDJ recombination scenarios were assigned using the TCRdist pipeline. In a later analysis, each TCR beta chain was defined by its CDR3 amino acid sequence together with its V-gene family, and reads lacking a unique V-gene family were excluded. A later analysis removed 500 to 650 highly shared, low-generation-probability nucleotide sequences to deal with suspected cross-contamination and a sequencing artifact. In a later analysis, a clonal expansion index for each public chain was calculated from normalized within-repertoire ranks of inferred template counts. Generation probabilities in a later analysis came from a VDJ recombination model fitted to out-of-frame rearrangements, and those results were checked against IGoR. Hypergeometric tests were used in a later analysis to score TCR-TCR, TCR-HLA and TCR-CMV co-occurrence, with a repertoire-size bias correction applied to the TCR pairs. To estimate false discovery rates, a later analysis permuted the HLA or CMV assignments 20 times. In a later analysis, co-occurring TCRs were grouped using DBSCAN, and TCRdist sequence similarity was added for clustering within HLA-allele-positive subsets. Co-occurrence clustering excluded repertoires with fewer than 30,000 or more than 120,000 public chains, plus five with anomalous nucleotide sharing. The source is immuneACCESS, and TCRdb retained only in-frame sequences with V and J called. Part of the clones is not carried over; for the studies checked, unresolved V genes explain less than half of this, and the remainder is unexplained. The V and J calls and clone size are taken from that table; D and trimming were inferred from the DNA. The sample table contains under 200,000 clones; only one count was recorded for 75% to 80% of them. The ten most abundant clones make up 3.1% of the sample.

The data were taken from a study of cytomegalovirus exposure and HLA in healthy donors (dated by TCRdb to 2015 to 2018). General notes on the study: An earlier analysis of about 530 of the donors reported approximately 260 Gb of sequence data and 117 million unique TCR beta sequences obtained from around 190 million T cells. On average, 235,054 unique TCR beta nucleotide sequences were sequenced per donor among 350 to 400 genotyped donors of the cohort, with roughly 18% of those sequences being non-productive. The study used immunosequencing to profile the T cell repertoires of approximately 630 subjects and linked those repertoires to cytomegalovirus serostatus. To predict cytomegalovirus infection status, the study combined high-throughput TCR immunosequencing, statistical association of individual TCRs with disease status, and machine learning. Every discovery cohort repertoire had been produced on one sequencing platform. In a later analysis, previously published TCR beta repertoires from 500 to 750 donors were re-analyzed and high-resolution HLA genotyping was added so that TCR occurrence patterns could be studied. A handful of DR-DQ haplotypes were handled as single units for association and clustering because linkage in the cohort was strong. The aim of the study was to test whether cataloging public T cell receptors could identify signatures of past pathogen exposure. An earlier analysis of about 620 of the donors applied high-throughput TCR beta sequencing to assess whether each TCR beta V gene segment acted as functional or pseudogenic. HLA typing covered class I and class II loci at four-digit resolution. Rather than drawing on any new phenotypic data, the later analysis identified candidate immune exposures from TCR beta sequences and the way those sequences occurred across donors. Of the roughly 410 genotyped donors, roughly 80% were placed in the genetic ancestry cluster associated with self-reported Caucasian donors. A later genetic analysis used genome-wide SNP genotypes for about 55% of the 666 donors, treating that subset as a discovery cohort. An early release covering around 630 HLA-typed donors comprised about 300 gigabases of sequencing data and some 79 million unique TCR sequences. Along with the approximately 670-subject first cohort, a separate validation cohort of over 90 different subjects was used. Alongside the repertoire data, information on donor age, sex, ethnicity and CMV serostatus was compiled. The number of typed donors differed by locus: about 629-630 for A, B, C, DRB1 and DQB1; approximately 530 for DQA1; approximately 610 for DPA1; and roughly 490 for DPB1.

On the study overall, not on this receptor specifically: It was suggested by the authors that the approach could potentially be generalized to other disease states and immunological phenotypes. A total of 150 or so TCR beta chains were listed by the study as associated with cytomegalovirus. Roughly uniform sequencing depth across donors was assumed in presence/absence analyses, although this assumption may not hold. Cytomegalovirus status was reported to be diagnosed by the classifier with high specificity and sensitivity in both the original and validation cohorts. Most TCR sequences were seen in very few donors, while some public TCRs were found in many individuals. A further reported finding was that TCR beta sequences accurately predicted the HLA-A and HLA-B alleles for most subjects in the first cohort. According to a later genetic analysis, donors in an Asian-associated ancestry cluster had fewer N-insertions in productive TCRs than the approximately 630-donor mean. A few of the identified cytomegalovirus-associated TCR beta chains were confirmed in vitro to be specific for cytomegalovirus antigens. Assigning TCR associations to individual alleles was difficult when HLA alleles, especially DR and DQ, strongly co-occurred. In a later analysis, HLA-associated TCR beta chains were found to be more clonally expanded and to have lower generation probabilities than equally common non-associated chains. CMV serostatus was the only immune exposure information available for the cohort. V-gene and J-gene trimming of TCR beta chains was associated with a missense DCLRE1C variant in a later genetic analysis, and the association was replicated in an independent cohort. In a later analysis, some 18,000 TCR beta sequences were associated with specific HLA alleles at a false discovery rate of 0.05. In a later analysis, the rate of TCR association differed among HLA loci, with DRB1 alleles having the most associated TCRs and HLA-C alleles having the fewest. Linkage disequilibrium might explain the correlated functional status among segregating V segments, but an unknown experimental factor could not be excluded. According to a later analysis, parvovirus B19, influenza, CMV and Epstein-Barr virus appeared linked to several top co-occurrence clusters. In a later analysis, most CMV-associated TCR beta chains were found to appear HLA-restricted, with HLA associations seemingly driven largely by CMV exposure. The earlier analysis of about 600 of the donors excluded roughly 17 rarely observed V segments, including chromosome 9 orphons, because counts were too low. An earlier analysis of approximately 570 of the donors showed that most TCR beta V segments appeared in productive rearrangements either about 87% or about 30% of the time, which broadly matched IMGT annotations. Because HLA typing was missing for some donors at each locus, association tests included only the typed subset. Only TCR beta chains were sequenced in this cohort, and the absence of alpha or paired-chain data limited detectable features. A cluster of highly shared sequence variants was judged likely to be a technical artifact of the sequencing pipeline.

In total, roughly 710 healthy bone marrow donors made up the cohort. At the time of sampling, every cohort member was nominally healthy, though immune exposures that went unrecorded were likely present. The donor was CMV seronegative and was included in the group of about 350 seronegative cohort members. Every donor gave a peripheral blood sample, and the peripheral blood mononuclear cells from that sample were used for TCR beta sequencing. The Qiagen DNeasy Blood Extraction Kit was used to extract genomic DNA from the blood cell samples. The sequencing sample was made of PBMCs. The receptor was derived from a middle-aged woman in good health and CMV-seronegative.

The CDR3 region: CASSPLLLAGRSDTQYF. The DNA sequence is given as TGTGCCAGCTCACCACTACTTCTAGCGGGGAGGTCAGATACGCAGTATTTT. The rearrangement combines TRBV18 with TRBJ2-3, and 9 junction bases match TRBD2. Trimming leaves V shorter by 1 base and J shorter by 4 bases, with the junction holding 9 bases beyond the gene matches. From cysteine to phenylalanine, the CDR3 is 17 amino acids long. The retained sequence is limited to the CDR3, 51 bases, with the frame set at the first base. The germline V gene yields KGHSH for CDR1 and LQKENI for CDR2.